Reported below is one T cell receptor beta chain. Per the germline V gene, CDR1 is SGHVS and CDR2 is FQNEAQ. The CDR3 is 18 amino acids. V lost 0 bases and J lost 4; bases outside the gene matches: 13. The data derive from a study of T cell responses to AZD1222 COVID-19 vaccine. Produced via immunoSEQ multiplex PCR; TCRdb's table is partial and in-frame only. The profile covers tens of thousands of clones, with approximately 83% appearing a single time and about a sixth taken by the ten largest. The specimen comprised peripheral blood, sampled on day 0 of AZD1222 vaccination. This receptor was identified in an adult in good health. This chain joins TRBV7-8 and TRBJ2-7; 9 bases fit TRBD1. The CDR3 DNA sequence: TGTGCCAGCAGCTTAGCTTCATATATGGGACAGGGTAGTTACGAGCAGTACTTC. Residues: CASSLASYMGQGSYEQYF.